One sample yielded the 32 T cell receptor beta chains listed below, sequenced in a study of cytomegalovirus exposure and HLA in healthy donors. Both 60 Vbeta primers and 13 Jbeta primers went into the PCR. The protocol was immunoSEQ multiplex PCR, while the TCRdb copy is restricted to in-frame clones and leaves out a portion. The data contain roughly 150,000 clones, about 84% of them seen just once; the ten biggest clones take up around 3.2%. Sequencing was performed on PBMCs. The receptors derive from a male donor in good health and CMV-seronegative.

The chain uses TRBV6-5 and TRBJ2-3, with D maybe TRBD1 (5 bases). The CDR3 spans 12 residues. The germline V and J ends were trimmed by 5 bases and 4 bases, with 7 bases remaining between them. CDR1 and CDR2 from the germline V gene are MNHEY and SVGAGI. This CDR3 is CASSQGADTQYF. The CDR3 coding sequence is TGTGCCAGCAGTCAAGGGGCAGATACGCAGTATTTT.

The J gene is TRBJ2-6, the V gene TRBV19; 7 bases are a match to TRBD1. The germline V gene has CDR1 LNHDA and CDR2 SQIVND (reference sequence). The CDR3 is 19 amino acids. The ends lost 0 bases at V and 4 bases at J; junction bases unmatched: 12. DNA of the CDR3: TGTGCCAGTAGTATAGATGTGGGACAGCTGCTCTGGGGGGCCAACGTCCTGACTTTC. This gives the protein CASSIDVGQLLWGANVLTF.

This clone was recorded a few times. The chain joins TRBV28 to TRBJ1-6; D is unclear. Deletions cut 3 bases from V and 7 bases from J, with 7 bases between. Germline V lookup: CDR1 MDHEN, CDR2 SYDVKM. This CDR3 contains 13 residues. CDR3 residues: CASSFTVNSPLHF. In nucleotides, the CDR3 is TGTGCCAGCAGTTTTACAGTCAATTCACCCCTCCACTTT. Full variable domain (remainder filled in from reference TRBV28 and TRBJ1-6): DVKVTQSSRYLVKRTGEKVFLECVQDMDHENMFWYRQDPGLGLRLIYFSYDVKMKEKGDIPEGYSVSREKKERFSLILESASTNQTSMYLCASSFTVNSPLHFGNGTRLTVT.

The J gene is TRBJ2-5, the V gene TRBV15, with 8 bases matching TRBD2. From germline, CDR1 is LNHNV and CDR2 YYDKDF (reference sequence). J was trimmed by 5 bases and V by 1 base; bases with no gene match: 6. The CDR3 has 15 amino acids. CDR3 in amino acids: CATSRGGASGETQYF. The CDR3 DNA reads TGTGCCACCAGCAGAGGGGGGGCTAGCGGGGAGACCCAGTACTTC.

This clone was found a few times. The J gene is TRBJ1-1, the V gene TRBV18, with 9 bases aligning to TRBD1. After removal of 5 bases from V and 0 bases from J, the junction contained 4 bases not matched to a gene. CDR3 length equals 15 residues. From germline, CDR1 is KGHSH and CDR2 LQKENI. This CDR3 is CASSTGTGMNTEAFF. CDR3 DNA: TGTGCCAGCTCAACCGGGACAGGGATGAACACTGAAGCTTTCTTT.

This sequence joins TRBV21-1 and TRBJ2-7; the table gives TRBD2 as D, unverified against the DNA. TRBV21-1 is a pseudogene locus. The CDR3 covers 17 residues. CDR3 amino acids: CASSIDMRGLDTYEQYF. CDR3 nucleotides: TGTGCCAGCAGCATAGATATGAGGGGACTCGATACCTACGAGCAGTACTTC.

V gene TRBV6-5 combines with J gene TRBJ1-5; the D is unclear. From germline, CDR1 is MNHEY and CDR2 SVGAGI. V dropped 5 bases and J dropped 0 bases, with 11 bases sitting between them. There are 15 residues in the CDR3. CDR3 in DNA: TGTGCCAGCAGTCTTGGGCCCTATAGCAATCAGCCCCAGCATTTT. Its translation is CASSLGPYSNQPQHF.

This clone appeared a single time. The chain combines TRBV14 with TRBJ1-1; D gene unclear. Trimming took off 2 bases at V and 2 bases at J, with 15 bases between the two ends. CDR3 length: 16 amino acids. Looked up from germline, CDR1 is SGHDN and CDR2 is FVKESK. CDR3 region: CASSQRWTDFNTEAFF. The CDR3 DNA reads TGTGCCAGCAGCCAAAGGTGGACGGACTTTAACACTGAAGCTTTCTTT. Combining the CDR3 with reference TRBV14 and TRBJ1-1 gives the whole variable domain EAGVTQFPSHSVIEKGQTVTLRCDPISGHDNLYWYRRVMGKEIKFLLHFVKESKQDESGMPNNRFLAERTGGTYSTLKVQPAELEDSGVYFCASSQRWTDFNTEAFFGQGTRLTVV.

This sequence joins TRBV12-5 and TRBJ1-1; tentatively, D is TRBD1 (5 bases). The germline gives CDR1 LGHNT, CDR2 FRNRAP. V shed 7 bases and J shed 4 bases, with 22 bases lying between them. The CDR3 has 16 residues. The CDR3 nucleotides are TGTGCTAGTGCCCCACCCCAGGGAGGGAAGGGCACTGAAGCTTTCTTT. It is translated as CASAPPQGGKGTEAFF.

The V call is TRBV5-1, the J call TRBJ2-1; tentative D call: TRBD2 (6 bases). This CDR3 contains 14 residues. From germline, CDR1 is SGHRS and CDR2 YFSETQ. V lost 0 bases, J lost 5 bases, and 9 bases lay in between. CDR3 DNA sequence: TGCGCCAGCAGCTTGGATGGAGGGCACAATGAGCAGTTCTTC. Its protein product is CASSLDGGHNEQFF.

This clone was seen a handful of times. The genes are TRBV6-6 and TRBJ1-1; TRBD1 agrees at 9 bases. The CDR3 has 16 residues. With 4 bases clipped from V and 5 bases from J, the junction kept 11 bases outside the gene matches. From germline, CDR1 is MNHNY and CDR2 SVGAGI (reference sequence). CDR3 in amino acids: CASSSLYRGLGTEAFF. As DNA, the CDR3 is TGTGCCAGCAGTTCCCTATACAGGGGGCTTGGAACTGAAGCTTTCTTT.

The chain uses TRBV10-3 and TRBJ2-5, with TRBD1 identical over 9 bases. The tail of the sequence fits TRBJ2-7 better, so the J call may be wrong. Germline loops: CDR1 ENHRY, CDR2 SYGVKD. CDR3 length: 12 amino acids. The CDR3 here is CAIRTGEVEQYF. The CDR3 nucleotides are TGTGCCATTCGGACAGGGGAGGTCGAGCAGTACTTC.

The chain uses TRBV4-2 and TRBJ1-1; D perhaps matches TRBD1 (6 bases). With 4 bases removed from V and 3 bases from J, the gap between germline ends came to 18 bases. The CDR3 sequence is 16 residues long. CDR1 and CDR2 from the germline V gene are LGHNA and YNFKEQ. CDR3 sequence (DNA): TGTGCCAGCAGCCCACTCCAACCCGGGACATACACTGAAGCTTTCTTT. This encodes CASSPLQPGTYTEAFF.

This sequence joins TRBV5-1 and TRBJ1-1; 9 positions agree with TRBD1. CDR1 SGHRS and CDR2 YFSETQ come from the germline V gene. The CDR3 is 14 residues long. Unmatched junction bases numbered 6, after V lost 4 bases and J lost 5 bases. CDR3 DNA: TGCGCCAGCAGCCCCCGACAGGGGGGGACTGAAGCTTTCTTT. This translates into CASSPRQGGTEAFF.

Points on this clone: The junction departs from the called germline gene at one end, perhaps through a read error. V usage is TRBV7-9 and J usage is TRBJ1-1; TRBD1 might be the D (6 bases). The CDR3 length is 14 residues. Germline V gene data show CDR1 as SEHNR and CDR2 as FQNEAQ (reference sequence). The CDR3 nucleotides are TGTTCCAGCAGCGCCTCGACAGGTCTTACGGAAGCTTTCTTT. Encoded protein: CSSSASTGLTEAFF.

This chain links TRBV19 with TRBJ1-5; D is perhaps TRBD1 (5 bases). In germline, CDR1 is LNHDA, CDR2 SQIVND (reference sequence). V was shortened by 5 bases and J by 2 bases, with 22 bases between the two germline ends. The length of the CDR3 is 18 residues. In nucleotides, the CDR3 is TGTGCCAGTAGTGTCACTGGCAGGGCCGAGGTTGGCAATCAGCCCCAGCATTTT. It specifies CASSVTGRAEVGNQPQHF. The whole variable domain, remainder taken from reference TRBV19 and TRBJ1-5, is DGGITQSPKYLFRKEGQNVTLSCEQNLNHDAMYWYRQDPGQGLRLIYYSQIVNDFQKGDIAEGYSVSREKKESFPLTVTSAQKNPTAFYLCASSVTGRAEVGNQPQHFGDGTRLSIL.

Regarding this clone: At one end the junction does not follow the germline gene, possibly because of a read error. The rearrangement links TRBV6-1 to TRBJ1-2, with TRBD1 as a possible D gene (6 bases). This CDR3 contains 13 residues. Germline loops: CDR1 MNHNS, CDR2 SASEGT. The CDR3 region is CASREVSGDGYTF. CDR3 DNA: TGTGCCAGCAGGGAAGTGTCAGGGGATGGCTACACCTTC.

The chain is built from TRBV6-6 and TRBJ1-5, with D possibly TRBD1 on 5 matching bases. V was clipped by 0 bases and J by 5 bases, with 11 bases between them. Germline V CDR1 and CDR2: MNHNY, SVGAGI (reference sequence). The CDR3 length is 15 residues. CDR3 DNA sequence: TGTGCCAGCAGTTACTCCGGCAGGGAGGATCAGCCCCAGCATTTT. Translation: CASSYSGREDQPQHF.

This sequence joins TRBV20-1 and TRBJ2-1; tentative D call: TRBD1 (5 bases). This CDR3 contains 11 residues. Trimming pared 5 bases from V and 9 bases from J, leaving 11 bases between. Germline CDR1 and CDR2: DFQATT and SNEGSKA (reference sequence). The CDR3 DNA reads as TGCAGTGCTCCCCGCAGGGTTGAGCAGTTCTTC. Its translation: CSAPRRVEQFF.

The chain uses TRBV28 and TRBJ1-1; D not resolved. The ends were cut back, 10 bases at V and 0 bases at J, with 9 bases in the middle. This CDR3 has 12 residues. Germline CDR1 is MDHEN and CDR2 is SYDVKM. As DNA, the CDR3 is TGTGCCACCTCTTATTTGAACACTGAAGCTTTCTTT. It encodes CATSYLNTEAFF.

The chain has TRBV2 and TRBJ2-4; TRBD1 agrees at 7 bases. Germline loops: CDR1 SNHLY, CDR2 FYNNEI. After removal of 6 bases from V and 0 bases from J, the junction contained 5 bases not matched to a gene. This CDR3 contains 15 residues. The CDR3 DNA is TGTGCCAGCAGGAGAGGGGGCAGAGCCAAAAACATTCAGTACTTC. Amino acids: CASRRGGRAKNIQYF. Looking up the rest from reference TRBV2 and TRBJ2-4 gives the full variable domain: EPEVTQTPSHQVTQMGQEVILRCVPISNHLYFYWYRQILGQKVEFLVSFYNNEISEKSEIFDDQFSVERPDGSNFTLKIRSTKLEDSAMYFCASRRGGRAKNIQYFGAGTRLSVL.

The V gene is TRBV19, the J gene TRBJ1-3; D may be TRBD1 (5 bases). Germline loops: CDR1 LNHDA, CDR2 SQIVND (reference sequence). Trimming left V 5 bases short and J 2 bases short, with 16 bases between. The CDR3 runs 16 residues. The CDR3 loop reads CASSQFQGFTGNTIYF. The CDR3 DNA is TGTGCCAGTAGTCAATTTCAGGGATTTACTGGAAACACCATATATTTT.

The chain is built from TRBV6-5 and TRBJ1-4; D is perhaps TRBD1 (5 bases). Germline CDR1 reads MNHEY; CDR2 reads SVGAGI. The V gene lost 0 bases and the J gene lost 8 bases, with 10 bases spanning the gap. The CDR3 covers 14 residues. The CDR3 region is CASSYSAGGEKLFF. CDR3 DNA: TGTGCCAGCAGTTACTCGGCCGGGGGGGAAAAACTGTTTTTT.

The rearrangement joins TRBV28 to TRBJ2-3, with D perhaps matching TRBD1 (5 bases). The CDR3 has 15 amino acids. Per the germline V gene, CDR1 is MDHEN and CDR2 is SYDVKM. V was cut by 4 bases and J by 0 bases, with 11 bases left in between. Here the CDR3 DNA reads TGTGCCAGCAGTTCCTGGACACCTAGCACAGATACGCAGTATTTT. This encodes CASSSWTPSTDTQYF. The full variable domain, in which reference TRBV28 and TRBJ2-3 provide the parts outside the CDR3, is DVKVTQSSRYLVKRTGEKVFLECVQDMDHENMFWYRQDPGLGLRLIYFSYDVKMKEKGDIPEGYSVSREKKERFSLILESASTNQTSMYLCASSSWTPSTDTQYFGPGTRLTVL.

This clone was picked up a small number of times. The rearrangement joins TRBV6-5 to TRBJ2-3; 12 bases line up with TRBD2. Germline assignment: CDR1 MNHEY and CDR2 SVGAGI. The CDR3 spans 14 residues. With V trimmed by 6 bases and J by 5 bases, 3 bases remained unmatched. CDR3 protein: CASSQGLAGDTQYF. Written as DNA, the CDR3 is TGTGCCAGCAGCCAGGGACTAGCGGGAGATACGCAGTATTTT.

The chain employs TRBV11-2 and TRBJ2-3; D is unresolved. Germline V CDR1 and CDR2: SGHAT, FQNNGV. Deletions cut 1 base from V and 5 bases from J, with 7 bases between. The CDR3 covers 13 residues. The CDR3 nucleotides read TGTGCCAGCAGCTTAGGGGCCCAAGATACGCAGTATTTT. Translating it yields CASSLGAQDTQYF.

The J gene is TRBJ2-7, the V gene TRBV5-1; TRBD1 is a possible D gene (6 bases). This CDR3 contains 16 residues. Trimming removed 4 bases at V and 5 bases at J, with 22 bases between. Germline V gene lookup returns CDR1 SGHRS and CDR2 YFSETQ. The CDR3 DNA sequence: TGCGCCAGCAGCCCGATGAAGGGGACAAATCGAAACGAGCAGTACTTC. Encoded protein: CASSPMKGTNRNEQYF. The variable domain in full, completed from reference TRBV5-1 and TRBJ2-7, reads KAGVTQTPRYLIKTRGQQVTLSCSPISGHRSVSWYQQTPGQGLQFLFEYFSETQRNKGNFPGRFSGRQFSNSRSEMNVSTLELGDSALYLCASSPMKGTNRNEQYFGPGTRLTVT.

The rearrangement uses TRBV19 and TRBJ2-3, with TRBD2 matching over 14 bases. This CDR3 has 17 amino acids. Trimming removed 4 bases from V and 2 bases from J; junction bases left unmatched: 5. From germline, CDR1 is LNHDA and CDR2 SQIVND (reference sequence). In nucleotides, the CDR3 is TGTGCCAGTAGTAGAGCGACTAGCGGGAGGGCCACAGATACGCAGTATTTT. It specifies CASSRATSGRATDTQYF.

The chain has TRBV7-6 and TRBJ2-7; D not certain. Deletions cut 4 bases from V and 2 bases from J, with 15 bases between. The CDR3 length is 15 residues. Germline CDR1 and CDR2: SGHVS and FNYEAQ. The CDR3 region is CASSSPGDYPYEQYF. Here the CDR3 DNA reads TGTGCCAGCAGCTCTCCAGGCGATTACCCCTACGAGCAGTACTTC.

The genes are TRBV7-9 and TRBJ2-4; no firm D call. The germline V and J ends were trimmed by 0 bases and 9 bases, with 3 bases remaining between them. From germline, CDR1 is SEHNR and CDR2 FQNEAQ (reference sequence). The CDR3 spans 11 residues. The CDR3 DNA follows: TGTGCCAGCAGCTTAGCCTCCATTCAGTACTTC. This sequence encodes CASSLASIQYF.

This clone appeared a few times. The chain links TRBV4-1 to TRBJ2-5, with 16 bases lining up with TRBD2. Germline CDR1 is MGHRA and CDR2 is YSYEKL. Unmatched junction bases numbered 6, after V lost 1 base and J lost 7 bases. CDR3 length: 17 residues. CDR3 bases: TGCGCCAGCAGCCAAGGGGGACTAGCGGGAGGGCTTGGGACCCAGTACTTC. Amino acids: CASSQGGLAGGLGTQYF.

This chain links TRBV4-2 with TRBJ2-7; weak D call: TRBD1 (6 bases). There are 15 residues in the CDR3. V was pared by 4 bases and J by 1 base, with 14 bases between. The V gene's germline CDR1 is LGHNA and CDR2 YNFKEQ. Here the CDR3 reads CASSPWKDRSYEQYF. The CDR3 DNA reads as TGTGCCAGCAGCCCTTGGAAAGACAGGTCCTACGAGCAGTACTTC.